This is a list of T cell receptor beta chains from one sample in a study of regulatory T cells in long-lasting Graves disease. TCRdb fed the multiplex PCR reads into MiXCR, producing one record per CDR3 protein. Among 250,000 to 300,000 distinct CDR3 sequences listed, around 18% were seen once. This sample was also put to use in a study of T cells in Graves' hyperthyroidism and ophthalmopathy.

This material consisted of peripheral blood mononuclear cells (PBMCs), taken at new diagnosis, from a patient treated with antithyroid drugs. The receptors shown here come from a woman in her twenties or thirties with Graves disease. CDR3s include the opening cysteine and the closing phenylalanine or tryptophan. A D gene is named only where the DNA matches it firmly. Part of the rows lack a size; the others show once, few, many or a class for expanded clones.

CDR3 length | D gene | J gene | V gene | clone size | CDR3 protein | CDR3 DNA
13 | NA | TRBJ2-7 | TRBV11-2 | many | CASSYSATYEQYF | TGTGCCAGCAGCTACAGCGCAACGTACGAGCAGTACTTC
14 | NA | TRBJ2-2 | TRBV3-1 | many | CASSPRADAGELFF | TGTGCCAGCAGCCCACGGGCGGATGCCGGGGAGCTGTTTTTT
14 | NA | TRBJ1-1 | TRBV18 | many | CASSPGLSNTEAFF | TGTGCCAGCTCGCCGGGACTCTCGAACACTGAAGCTTTCTTT
11 | TRBD1 | TRBJ1-2 | TRBV6-1 | many | CATRQGYGYTF | TGTGCCACCCGACAGGGTTATGGCTACACCTTC
15 | NA | TRBJ1-1 | TRBV15 | many | CATNGGDSRNTEAFF | TGTGCCACCAACGGGGGAGACAGTCGGAACACTGAAGCTTTCTTT
16 | TRBD1 | TRBJ2-7 | TRBV7-2 | many | CASSLVGQGLSYEQYF | TGTGCCAGCAGCTTAGTGGGACAGGGGCTTTCCTACGAGCAGTACTTC
15 | NA | TRBJ2-1 | TRBV6-2/TRBV6-3 | NA | CASSSEVVSYNEQFF | TGTGCCAGCAGTTCCGAAGTGGTCTCCTACAATGAGCAGTTCTTC
17 | NA | TRBJ1-4 | TRBV4-1 | many | CASSPSGTAATNEKLFF | TGCGCCAGCAGCCCTAGCGGGACGGCAGCAACTAATGAAAAACTGTTTTTT
15 | NA | TRBJ2-1 | TRBV6-1 | few | CASSRTTPRGNEQFF | TGTGCCAGCAGTCGGACAACACCAAGGGGGAATGAGCAGTTCTTC
17 | TRBD1 | TRBJ1-5 | TRBV20-1 | NA | CSASLLQGAKVNQPQHF | TGCAGTGCTAGCCTACTACAGGGGGCCAAAGTCAATCAGCCCCAGCATTTT
15 | TRBD1 | TRBJ1-5 | TRBV18 | many | CASSPGGYSNQPQHF | TGTGCCAGCAGTCCAGGGGGCTATAGCAATCAGCCCCAGCATTTT
15 | NA | TRBJ1-5 | TRBV16 | many | CASSPGDNSNQPQHF | TGTGCCAGCAGCCCGGGGGATAATAGCAATCAGCCCCAGCATTTT
12 | NA | TRBJ2-1 | TRBV6-5 | NA | CASSYGGYEQFF | TGTGCCAGCAGTTACGGTGGGTATGAGCAGTTCTTC
17 | NA | TRBJ2-3 | TRBV19 | many | CASSIGLENYNTDTQYF | TGTGCCAGTAGTATTGGGCTTGAGAACTATAACACAGATACGCAGTATTTT
16 | NA | TRBJ1-4 | TRBV5-1 | many | CASSKLDGGSNEKLFF | TGCGCCAGCAGCAAACTGGACGGTGGATCTAATGAAAAACTGTTTTTT
13 | NA | TRBJ1-2 | TRBV9 | NA | CASSFWGPYGYTF | TGTGCCAGCAGCTTTTGGGGCCCCTATGGCTACACCTTC
15 | NA | TRBJ1-3 | TRBV6-2/TRBV6-3 | NA | CASSSGQLSGNTIYF | TGTGCCAGCAGCTCTGGACAGCTCTCTGGAAACACCATATATTTT
15 | TRBD1 | TRBJ2-7 | TRBV12-3/TRBV12-4 | many | CASSPGQGGSYEQYF | TGTGCCAGCAGCCCGGGACAGGGCGGCTCCTACGAGCAGTACTTC
18 | TRBD2 | TRBJ2-7 | TRBV6-9 | NA | CASSYAGLAGGPGYEQYF | TGTGCCAGCAGTTACGCGGGACTAGCGGGGGGGCCTGGGTACGAGCAGTACTTC
15 | NA | TRBJ2-4 | TRBV2 | many | CASSLQLIAKNIQYF | TGTGCCAGCAGCCTACAGCTTATAGCCAAAAACATTCAGTACTTC
15 | TRBD1 | TRBJ1-5 | TRBV3-1 | many | CASSPSTGGSQPQHF | TGTGCCAGCAGCCCTTCGACAGGGGGTAGTCAGCCCCAGCATTTT
15 | TRBD1 | TRBJ1-3 | TRBV12-3/TRBV12-4 | many | CASRLRDRGGNTIYF | TGTGCCAGCAGACTCCGGGACAGGGGTGGAAACACCATATATTTT
16 | TRBD2 | TRBJ2-3 | TRBV5-1 | many | CASSGTSGGGTDTQYF | TGCGCCAGCAGCGGAACTAGCGGGGGAGGGACAGATACGCAGTATTTT
13 | NA | TRBJ2-3 | TRBV6-2/TRBV6-3 | few | CASRELSTDTQYF | TGTGCCAGCAGAGAGCTGAGCACAGATACGCAGTATTTT
17 | NA | TRBJ2-1 | TRBV5-1 | many | CASSPDRARFFLNEQFF | TGCGCCAGCAGCCCGGACCGGGCCAGGTTTTTTTTGAATGAGCAGTTCTTC
14 | NA | TRBJ1-2 | TRBV6-9 | few | CASSLGAAFYGYTF | TGTGCCAGCAGTTTGGGGGCGGCCTTCTATGGCTACACCTTC